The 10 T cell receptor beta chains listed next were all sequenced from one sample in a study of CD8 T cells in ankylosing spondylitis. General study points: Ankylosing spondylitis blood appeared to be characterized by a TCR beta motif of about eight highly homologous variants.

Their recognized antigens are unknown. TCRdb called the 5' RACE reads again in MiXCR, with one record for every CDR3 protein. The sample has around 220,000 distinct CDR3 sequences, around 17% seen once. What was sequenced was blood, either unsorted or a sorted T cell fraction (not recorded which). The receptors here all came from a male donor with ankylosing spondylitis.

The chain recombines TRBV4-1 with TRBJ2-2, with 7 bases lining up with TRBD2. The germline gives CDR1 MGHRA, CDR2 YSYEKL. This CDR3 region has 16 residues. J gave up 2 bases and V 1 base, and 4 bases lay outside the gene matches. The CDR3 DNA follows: TGCGCCAGCAGCCAAGTGCCTAGCGGAAACACCGGGGAGCTGTTTTTT. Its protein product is CASSQVPSGNTGELFF.

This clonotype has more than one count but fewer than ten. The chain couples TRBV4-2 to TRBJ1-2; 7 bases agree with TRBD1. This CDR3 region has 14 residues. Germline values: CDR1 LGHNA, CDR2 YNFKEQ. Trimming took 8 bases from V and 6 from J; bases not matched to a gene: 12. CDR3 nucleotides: TGTGCCAGCGGCGACAGGGATTTTGTTCATGGCTACACCTTC. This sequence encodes CASGDRDFVHGYTF.

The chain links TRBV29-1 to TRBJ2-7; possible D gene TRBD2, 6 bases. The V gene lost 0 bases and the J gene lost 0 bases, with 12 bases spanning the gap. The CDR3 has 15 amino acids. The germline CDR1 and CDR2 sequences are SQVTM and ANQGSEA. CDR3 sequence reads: CSVEESGPSSYEQYF. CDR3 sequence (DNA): TGCAGCGTTGAAGAGAGCGGGCCAAGCTCCTACGAGCAGTACTTC.

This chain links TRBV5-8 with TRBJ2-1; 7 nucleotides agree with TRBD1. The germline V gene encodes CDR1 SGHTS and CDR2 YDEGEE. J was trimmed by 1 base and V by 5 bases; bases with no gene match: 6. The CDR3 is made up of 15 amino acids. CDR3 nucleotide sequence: TGTGCCAGCAGACCCCAGGGGGATTCCTACAATGAGCAGTTCTTC. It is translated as CASRPQGDSYNEQFF.

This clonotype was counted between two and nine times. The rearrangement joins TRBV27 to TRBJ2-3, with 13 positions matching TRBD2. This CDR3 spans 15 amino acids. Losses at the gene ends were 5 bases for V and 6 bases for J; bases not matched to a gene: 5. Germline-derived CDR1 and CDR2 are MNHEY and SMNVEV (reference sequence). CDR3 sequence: CASSLTSGGADTQYF. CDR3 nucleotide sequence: TGTGCCAGCAGTCTAACTAGCGGGGGGGCGGATACGCAGTATTTT.

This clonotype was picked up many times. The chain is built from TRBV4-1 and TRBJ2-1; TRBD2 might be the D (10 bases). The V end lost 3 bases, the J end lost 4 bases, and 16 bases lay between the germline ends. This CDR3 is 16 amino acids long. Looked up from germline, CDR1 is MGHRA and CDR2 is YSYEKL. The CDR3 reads CASSQGQGLAYNEQFF. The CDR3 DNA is TGCGCCAGCAGCCAGGGACAGGGACTAGCGTACAATGAGCAGTTCTTC.

Written as DNA, the CDR3 is TGTGCCAGCACCCGGACTAGCGGGAGCGTTGAGCAGTTCTTC. This encodes CASTRTSGSVEQFF. The V gene is TRBV28, the J gene TRBJ2-1; 13 bases are a match to TRBD2. Germline CDR1 and CDR2: MDHEN and SYDVKM. The CDR3 has 14 residues. V lost 7 bases, J lost 9 bases, and 6 bases stayed unmatched. Full variable domain (remainder filled in from reference TRBV28 and TRBJ2-1): DVKVTQSSRYLVKRTGEKVFLECVQDMDHENMFWYRQDPGLGLRLIYFSYDVKMKEKGDIPEGYSVSREKKERFSLILESASTNQTSMYLCASTRTSGSVEQFFGPGTRLTVL.

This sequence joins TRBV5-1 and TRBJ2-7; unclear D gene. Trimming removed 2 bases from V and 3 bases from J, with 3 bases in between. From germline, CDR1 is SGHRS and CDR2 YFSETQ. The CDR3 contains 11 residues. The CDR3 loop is CASSLHYEQYF. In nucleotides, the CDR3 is TGCGCCAGCAGCTTACACTACGAGCAGTACTTC. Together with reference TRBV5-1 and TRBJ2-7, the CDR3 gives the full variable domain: KAGVTQTPRYLIKTRGQQVTLSCSPISGHRSVSWYQQTPGQGLQFLFEYFSETQRNKGNFPGRFSGRQFSNSRSEMNVSTLELGDSALYLCASSLHYEQYFGPGTRLTVT.

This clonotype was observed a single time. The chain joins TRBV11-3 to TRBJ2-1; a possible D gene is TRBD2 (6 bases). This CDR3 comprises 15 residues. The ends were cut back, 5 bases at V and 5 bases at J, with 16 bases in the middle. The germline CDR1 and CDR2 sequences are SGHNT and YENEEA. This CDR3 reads CASSKREAGNNEQFF. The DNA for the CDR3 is TGTGCCAGCAGCAAAAGGGAGGCCGGCAACAATGAGCAGTTCTTC.

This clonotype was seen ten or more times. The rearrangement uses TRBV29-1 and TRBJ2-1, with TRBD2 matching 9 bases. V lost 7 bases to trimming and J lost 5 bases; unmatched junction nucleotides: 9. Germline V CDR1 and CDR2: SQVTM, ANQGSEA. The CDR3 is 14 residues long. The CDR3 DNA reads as TGCAGCGGGATAGCGGGAGAGGGGGACAATGAGCAGTTCTTC. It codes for CSGIAGEGDNEQFF.